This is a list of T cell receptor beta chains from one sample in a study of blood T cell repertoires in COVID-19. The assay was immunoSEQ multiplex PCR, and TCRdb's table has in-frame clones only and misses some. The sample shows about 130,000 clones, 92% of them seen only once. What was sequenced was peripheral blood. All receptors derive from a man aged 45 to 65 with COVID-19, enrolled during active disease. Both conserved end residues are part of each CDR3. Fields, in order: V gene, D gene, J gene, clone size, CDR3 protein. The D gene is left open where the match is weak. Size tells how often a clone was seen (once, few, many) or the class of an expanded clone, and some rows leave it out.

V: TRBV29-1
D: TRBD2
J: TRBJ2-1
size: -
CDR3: CSASLAGHEQFF

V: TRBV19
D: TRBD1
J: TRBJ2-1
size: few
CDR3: CASSTRQGPNEQFF

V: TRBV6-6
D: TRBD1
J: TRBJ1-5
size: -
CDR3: CASSRGRGSNQPQHF

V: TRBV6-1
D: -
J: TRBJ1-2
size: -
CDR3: CASSEGVRGSHGYTF

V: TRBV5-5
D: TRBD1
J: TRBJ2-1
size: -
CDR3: CASSFRGQSYNEQFF

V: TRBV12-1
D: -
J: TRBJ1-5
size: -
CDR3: CASSFLPVRNQPQHF

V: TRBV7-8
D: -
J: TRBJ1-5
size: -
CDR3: CASSLGQGSNQPQHF

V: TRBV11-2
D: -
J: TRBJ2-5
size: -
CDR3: CASSNYRAETQYF

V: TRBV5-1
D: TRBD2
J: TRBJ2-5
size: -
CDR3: CASSLGTSGTVQETQYF

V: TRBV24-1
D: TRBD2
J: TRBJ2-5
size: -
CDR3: CATSDPRGAGGQTQYF

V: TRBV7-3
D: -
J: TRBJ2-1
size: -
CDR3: CASSSSVYNEQFF

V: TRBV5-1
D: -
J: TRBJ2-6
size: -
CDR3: CASSGEVPSGANVLTF

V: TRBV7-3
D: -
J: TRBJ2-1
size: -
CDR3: CASSTPLAFEQFF

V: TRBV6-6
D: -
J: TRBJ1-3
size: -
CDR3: CASSYRTGTGNTIYF

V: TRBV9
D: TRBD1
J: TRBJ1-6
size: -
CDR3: CASSGTDRATPLHF

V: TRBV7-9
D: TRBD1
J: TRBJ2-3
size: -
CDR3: CASSSRDRVGTQYF

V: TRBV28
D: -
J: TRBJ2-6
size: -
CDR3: CASSAYRDSGANVLTF

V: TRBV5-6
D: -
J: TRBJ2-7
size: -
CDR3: CASSTDIPYEQYF

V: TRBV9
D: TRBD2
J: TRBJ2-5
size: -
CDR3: CASSPGGTSGPSETQYF

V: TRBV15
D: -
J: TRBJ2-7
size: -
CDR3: CATSRDQGGTYEQYF

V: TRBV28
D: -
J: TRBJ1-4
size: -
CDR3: CASSSGGEANEKLFF

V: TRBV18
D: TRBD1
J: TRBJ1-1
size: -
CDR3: CASSPDSGTGYRGTEAFF

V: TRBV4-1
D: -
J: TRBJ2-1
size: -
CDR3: CASSQDPLSREQFF

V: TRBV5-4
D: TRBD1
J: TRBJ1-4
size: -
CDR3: CASSPGQGRVEKLFF

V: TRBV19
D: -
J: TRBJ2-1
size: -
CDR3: CASRSGRSYNEQFF

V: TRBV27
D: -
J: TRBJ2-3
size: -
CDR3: CASSSVPGVDTQYF